The sequence of this T cell receptor beta chain was determined in a study of T-cell reconstitution after alpha-beta-depleted transplantation in children. Points on this clonotype: The antigen remains undetermined.

A library of TCRbeta sequences, prepared with unique molecular identifiers, was generated. Via MiXCR, TCRdb re-called the PCR reads, giving one row per CDR3 protein. This repertoire shows fewer than 750,000 distinct CDR3 sequences, 20% to 25% found once; its top ten account for roughly 13%. The study, taken as a whole, reports: Reported findings indicate that, about two months after transplant, alpha-beta T cells came from several hundred expanded clones, which were derived from non-depleted graft cells. Surviving recipient T cells and thymic progenitors underlay high day-60 TCRbeta diversity in some patients.

Trimming pared 1 base from V and 4 bases from J, leaving 13 bases between. From germline, CDR1 is LGHNA and CDR2 YSLEER. This CDR3 comprises 15 residues. Source: PBMCs, mostly from graft donor cells, taken 360 days after TCRalphabeta/CD19-depleted stem cell transplant. This sequence was found in a boy under three years old who had a stem cell transplant for acute myeloid leukemia, so the T cells may come from the graft donor. J is TRBJ1-1 and V is TRBV4-3; D possibly corresponds to TRBD1 (6 bases). CDR3 protein: CASSQGLSRGTEAFF. In DNA form, the CDR3 reads TGCGCCAGCAGCCAAGGTTTAAGCAGGGGCACTGAAGCTTTCTTT.